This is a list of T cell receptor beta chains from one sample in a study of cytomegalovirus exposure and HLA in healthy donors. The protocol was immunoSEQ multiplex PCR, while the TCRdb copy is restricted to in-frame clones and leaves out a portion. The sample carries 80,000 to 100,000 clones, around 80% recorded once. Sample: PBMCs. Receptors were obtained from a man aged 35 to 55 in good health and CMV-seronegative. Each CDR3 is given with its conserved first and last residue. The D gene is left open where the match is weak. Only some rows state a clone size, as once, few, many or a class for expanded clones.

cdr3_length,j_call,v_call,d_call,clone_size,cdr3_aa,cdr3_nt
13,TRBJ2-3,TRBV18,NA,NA,CASSLEDLDTQYF,TGTGCCAGCTCACTAGAGGACTTGGATACGCAGTATTTT
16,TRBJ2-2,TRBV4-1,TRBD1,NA,CASSQAGTGNTGELFF,TGCGCCAGCAGCCAAGCCGGGACAGGGAACACCGGGGAGCTGTTTTTT
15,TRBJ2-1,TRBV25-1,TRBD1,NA,CASTQRQGADNEQFF,TGTGCCAGCACCCAGCGGCAGGGGGCGGACAATGAGCAGTTCTTC
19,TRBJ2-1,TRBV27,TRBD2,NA,CASSLGLAGGPRSYNEQFF,TGTGCCAGCAGCCTCGGGCTAGCGGGGGGACCCCGCTCCTACAATGAGCAGTTCTTC
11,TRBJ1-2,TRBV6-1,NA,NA,CASRQHYGYTF,TGTGCCAGCAGACAGCACTATGGCTACACCTTC
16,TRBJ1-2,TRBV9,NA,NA,CASSVGGQGFNSGYTF,TGTGCCAGCAGCGTAGGAGGGCAGGGGTTTAACTCTGGCTACACCTTC
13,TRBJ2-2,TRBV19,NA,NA,CASSSRAPGELFF,TGTGCCAGTAGTAGCAGGGCCCCCGGGGAGCTGTTTTTT
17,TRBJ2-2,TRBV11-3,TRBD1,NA,CASSAIGTGMNTGELFF,TGTGCCAGCAGCGCGATTGGGACAGGGATGAACACCGGGGAGCTGTTTTTT
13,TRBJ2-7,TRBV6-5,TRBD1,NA,CASSVDRGYEQYF,TGTGCCAGCAGTGTGGACAGGGGCTACGAGCAGTACTTC
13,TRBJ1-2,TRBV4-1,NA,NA,CASSQPGILGYTF,TGCGCCAGCAGCCAACCAGGGATTTTAGGCTACACCTTC
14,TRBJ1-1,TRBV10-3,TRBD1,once,CAISDVKGATEAFF,TGTGCCATCAGTGATGTCAAGGGGGCAACTGAAGCTTTCTTT
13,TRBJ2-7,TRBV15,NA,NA,CATSRDRVRGKYF,TGTGCCACCAGCAGAGATCGGGTTAGGGGCAAGTACTTC
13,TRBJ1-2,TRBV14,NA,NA,CASSQITGVGYTF,TGTGCCAGCAGCCAGATTACGGGTGTTGGCTACACCTTC
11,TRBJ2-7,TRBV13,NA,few,CASSLRYEQYF,TGTGCCAGCAGCTTACGCTACGAGCAGTACTTC
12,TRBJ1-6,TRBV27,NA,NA,CASSHRDSPLHF,TGTGCCAGCAGCCACAGGGATTCACCCCTCCACTTT
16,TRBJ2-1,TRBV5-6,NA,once,CASSLFTDSWDNEQFF,TGTGCCAGCAGCTTGTTCACAGACAGTTGGGACAATGAGCAGTTCTTC
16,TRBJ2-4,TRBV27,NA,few,CASSMTVTLAKNIQYF,TGTGCCAGCAGTATGACAGTGACTCTAGCCAAAAACATTCAGTACTTC
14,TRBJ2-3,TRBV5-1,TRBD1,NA,CASREPGGADTQYF,TGCGCCAGCAGGGAGCCAGGGGGTGCAGATACGCAGTATTTT
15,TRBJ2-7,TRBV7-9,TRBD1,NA,CASSLVVGTGDVQYF,TGTGCCAGCAGCTTAGTTGTTGGGACAGGGGATGTGCAGTACTTC
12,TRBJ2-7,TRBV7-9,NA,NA,CASSFHSYEQYF,TGTGCCAGCAGCTTCCACAGTTACGAGCAGTACTTC
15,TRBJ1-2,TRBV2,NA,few,CASSIGQYAGYGYTF,TGTGCCAGCAGTATAGGACAGTACGCCGGGTATGGCTACACCTTC